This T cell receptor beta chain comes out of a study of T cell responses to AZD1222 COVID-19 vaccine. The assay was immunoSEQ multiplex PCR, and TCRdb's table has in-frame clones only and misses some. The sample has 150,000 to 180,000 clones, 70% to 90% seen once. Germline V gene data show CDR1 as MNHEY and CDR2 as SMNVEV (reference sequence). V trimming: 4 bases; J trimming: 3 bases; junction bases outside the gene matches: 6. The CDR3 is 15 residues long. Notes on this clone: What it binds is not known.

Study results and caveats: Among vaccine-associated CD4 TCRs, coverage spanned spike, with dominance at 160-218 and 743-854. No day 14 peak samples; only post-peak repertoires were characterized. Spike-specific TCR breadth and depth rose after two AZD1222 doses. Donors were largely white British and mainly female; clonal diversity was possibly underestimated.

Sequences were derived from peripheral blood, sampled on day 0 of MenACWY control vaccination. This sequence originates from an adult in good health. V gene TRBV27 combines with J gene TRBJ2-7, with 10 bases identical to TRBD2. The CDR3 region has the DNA TGTGCCAGCAGTTATGTAGCGGGAGGAGGCTACGAGCAGTACTTC. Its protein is CASSYVAGGGYEQYF.